This TCR beta chain was observed in a study of shared clonotypes between healthy human individuals (dated by TCRdb to 2019 to 2021). Regarding the study in general: The cohort included a few men and a couple of women between 18 and 49 years of age. For each donor, CD4 naive and CD4 memory were each run on three plates, CD8 naive on two plates, and CD8 memory on one plate. To estimate repertoire size and how much clonotypes are shared between individuals, the study performed deep sequencing of blood TCR repertoires from a handful of healthy adults. To increase sequencing depth and limit assay-specific biases, TCR repertoire library preparation and sequencing were carried out by different laboratories using diverse techniques. Per donor, leukapheresis produced somewhere between about 0.94 and 10 billion PBMCs. Study-wide conclusions, independent of this receptor: When several donors were compared, the shared fraction of clonotypes was about 5.2% for naive CD4, more than 3% for naive CD8, 2.3% for memory CD4, and 0.35% to 0.5% for memory CD8. Compared with non-shared clonotypes, clonotypes shared by all four sorted-subset donors had higher generation probabilities. Estimated clonotype richness was generally larger for naive than for memory subsets. Pairwise subsampling indicated that sequencing depth was expected to affect the degree of clonotype sharing among donors. Incomplete sequencing was indicated by rarefaction of sorted-subset datasets, despite the large sequencing depth. Sampling was limited to blood, and TCR repertoires in tissue likely differ from TCR repertoires in blood. Because the study included only a small number of donors, the genetic and exposure-history diversity represented was limited.

Using the deep immunoSEQ assay, multiplex PCR amplified TCR CDR3 regions from genomic DNA. Extracted genomic DNA from each cell subset was spread evenly across all wells of several immunoSEQ 96-well plates, with each plate serving as a replicate. For sorted subsets, about 0.2 ug genomic DNA, equal to 30,000 to 35,000 T cell genomes, was loaded into each replicate PCR. Purified libraries were measured with a Qubit 3.0 fluorometer, size-checked on a Bioanalyzer 2100, and measured again with the KAPA Library Quantification kit. Each immunoSEQ 96-well plate was sequenced on its own single-read 150-cycle Illumina NextSeq 550 flow cell. The authors' analysis ran thus. Because the immunoSEQ output included only junctional sequences and no quality scores, the filtering could not be the same as the filtering used for full-length reads. Sequences were annotated with PyIR, a Python wrapper for IgBLAST v1.9, and V/J genes and CDR3 were assigned using IMGT germline references. Reads were filtered out if the reads had weak V/J assignments (E-value above 1e-6), no CDR3, stop codons, out-of-frame junctions, or ambiguous translated residues. V3J clonotypes were defined by identical inferred V gene, J gene, and CDR3 amino acid sequence. Percentage overlap between repertoires was calculated by dividing the number of shared unique clonotypes by the size of the smaller repertoire. Richness of each repertoire was evaluated using RTK rarefaction, the Chao1 estimator, and Recon v2.1 estimates of unobserved clonotypes. For all TCRbeta clonotypes obtained by the gDNA method from a handful of donors, generation probabilities were computed with OLGA. TCRdb holds this immuneACCESS table with in-frame rearrangements only. Some clones are missing; in checked studies, unresolved V genes explain under half, and the rest has no known cause. The DNA was the basis for D and trimming; V, J and clone size are from that table. Within this sample are 2 million to 2.5 million clones, with approximately 95% of them counted one time only. The ten biggest clones cover less than 0.15% of the sample.

Donors were healthy HIV-negative adults with no recently reported acute infections or vaccinations. All donors were Caucasian adults living in Nashville, Tennessee, USA. CD4+ T cells were enriched through magnetic negative selection, after which naive cells were positively selected on CD45RA and the remaining negative fraction served as the memory subset. Blood was collected by leukapheresis, and PBMCs were isolated by Ficoll-Histopaque density gradient centrifugation and then cryopreserved in liquid nitrogen vapor phase. Purity and quantity of every magnetically sorted T cell population were checked by analytical flow cytometry. Genomic DNA was isolated from each sorted fraction and quantified by UV absorbance on a Nanodrop 2000c. As to this clone: Its antigen remains undetermined. Nothing much larger sits one base from this clone, and base qualities are not available.

Sequencing used naive CD4+ T cells sorted from blood. The cell subset or site label here, explained by the study, means: CD45RA+ positively selected. The clonotype comes from a man aged 18-30 years in good health.

DNA sequence: TGTGCCTGGAGTGTTGGCGGAACCTACGAGCAGTACTTC. Translated, it reads CAWSVGGTYEQYF. The V and J segments used are TRBV30 and TRBJ2-5, with no reliable assignment of the D segment. The J call could be wrong; TRBJ2-7 is a better fit for the DNA end. Looking up the germline V gene (reference sequence) yields CDR1 GTSNPN and CDR2 SVGIG. The CDR3 sequence holds 13 residues, the cysteine and phenylalanine included. The read is trimmed to its CDR3 DNA, 39 bases read in frame from base 1.